The 7 T cell receptor beta chains listed next were all sequenced from one sample in a study of T-cell memory formation after mild COVID-19. TCRdb re-called the 5' RACE reads with MiXCR, one entry per CDR3 protein. The data hold fewer than 350,000 distinct CDR3 sequences, with 7.5% to 9.5% observed a single time. Sequencing input: PBMCs or a T cell subset sorted from them (not recorded which). The receptor set was obtained from a man younger than 30 who had mild COVID-19 (a few samples of this study predate the infection). Cell type and time point are not known.

V gene TRBV10-3 combines with J gene TRBJ2-3; TRBD2 agrees at 10 bases. Germline CDR1 and CDR2: ENHRY and SYGVKD. This CDR3 spans 14 amino acids. Trimming took 9 bases from V and 2 from J; bases not matched to a gene: 5. Here the CDR3 DNA reads TGTGCCATAGCAAGCGGGGGGGACACAGATACGCAGTATTTT. Protein product: CAIASGGDTDTQYF.

This clonotype came up a few times. The CDR3: CASARGAVTDTQYF. CDR3 coding DNA: TGTGCCAGCGCACGGGGGGCCGTCACAGATACGCAGTATTTT. This chain links TRBV6-5 with TRBJ2-3; D is perhaps TRBD2 (7 bases). Germline V gives CDR1 MNHEY, CDR2 SVGAGI. The CDR3 spans 14 residues. V was trimmed by 8 bases and J by 2 bases, leaving 14 bases between them.

The rearrangement uses TRBV14 and TRBJ2-3; D gene ambiguous. Germline CDR1 reads SGHDN; CDR2 reads FVKESK. This CDR3 is 15 amino acids long. V was pared by 4 bases and J by 3 bases, with 14 bases between. This CDR3 reads CASSPLLHPTDTQYF. DNA for the CDR3: TGTGCCAGCAGCCCTCTTCTGCACCCTACAGATACGCAGTATTTT.

This chain connects TRBV5-6 to TRBJ2-7, with D tentatively TRBD1 (6 bases). Per germline, CDR1 SGHDT and CDR2 YYEEEE. V lost 6 bases, J lost 6 bases, and 22 bases lay in between. The CDR3 extends over 15 amino acids. The CDR3 DNA follows: TGTGCCAGCACCCATTGGACAGCCCGAAGAGGCGAGCAGTACGTC. Translated, it gives CASTHWTARRGEQYV.

This clonotype turned up a few times. The V and J genes are TRBV7-9 and TRBJ1-3; D call uncertain. Germline V gene sequence: CDR1 SEHNR, CDR2 FQNEAQ (reference sequence). This CDR3 spans 14 amino acids. V was pared by 3 bases and J by 4 bases, with 10 bases between. CDR3 residues: CASSFTGQGNTIYF. Written as DNA, the CDR3 is TGTGCCAGCAGCTTCACGGGCCAGGGAAACACCATATATTTT.

There are many counts of this clonotype. The V gene is TRBV7-2, the J gene TRBJ1-2, with TRBD1 matching 8 bases. The CDR3 covers 13 residues. From germline, CDR1 is SGHTA and CDR2 FQGNSA. With 5 bases clipped from V and 4 bases from J, the junction kept 3 bases outside the gene matches. The CDR3 DNA sequence: TGTGCCAGCAGCGCCGGACAGGGCTATGGCTACACCTTC. Its translation is CASSAGQGYGYTF.

The sample holds one count of this clonotype. This chain connects TRBV3-1 to TRBJ1-6, with a possible D match to TRBD1 (6 bases). The CDR3 has 17 residues. The germline CDR1 and CDR2 sequences are LGHDT and YNNKEL (reference sequence). Trimming removed 1 base at V and 0 bases at J, with 10 bases between. The CDR3 DNA reads as TGTGCCAGCAGCCAAGCGAGGGGGAGCTCCTATAATTCACCCCTCCACTTT. Residues: CASSQARGSSYNSPLHF. The full variable domain, rest sourced from reference TRBV3-1 and TRBJ1-6, is DTAVSQTPKYLVTQMGNDKSIKCEQNLGHDTMYWYKQDSKKFLKIMFSYNNKELIINETVPNRFSPKSPDKAHLNLHINSLELGDSAVYFCASSQARGSSYNSPLHFGNGTRLTVT.